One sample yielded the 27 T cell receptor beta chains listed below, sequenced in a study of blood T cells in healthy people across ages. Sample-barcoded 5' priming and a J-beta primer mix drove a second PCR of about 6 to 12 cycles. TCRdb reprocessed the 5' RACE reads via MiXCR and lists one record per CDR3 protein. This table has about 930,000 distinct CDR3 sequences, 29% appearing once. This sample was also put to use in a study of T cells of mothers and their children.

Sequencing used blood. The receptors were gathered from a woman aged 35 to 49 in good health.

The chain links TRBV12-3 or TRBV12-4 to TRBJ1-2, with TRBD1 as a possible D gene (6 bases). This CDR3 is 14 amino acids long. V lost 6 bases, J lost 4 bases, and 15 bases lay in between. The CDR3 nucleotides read TGTGCCAGCAGGACTGCGGGGGGCTCCTATGGCTACACCTTC. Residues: CASRTAGGSYGYTF.

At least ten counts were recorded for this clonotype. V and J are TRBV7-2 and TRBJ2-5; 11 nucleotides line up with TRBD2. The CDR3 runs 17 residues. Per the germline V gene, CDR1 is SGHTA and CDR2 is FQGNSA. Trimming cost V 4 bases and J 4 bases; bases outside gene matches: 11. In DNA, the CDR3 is TGTGCCAGCAGCTCCCGGCTTAGCGGGGGGGCAGGAGAGACCCAGTACTTC. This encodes CASSSRLSGGAGETQYF.

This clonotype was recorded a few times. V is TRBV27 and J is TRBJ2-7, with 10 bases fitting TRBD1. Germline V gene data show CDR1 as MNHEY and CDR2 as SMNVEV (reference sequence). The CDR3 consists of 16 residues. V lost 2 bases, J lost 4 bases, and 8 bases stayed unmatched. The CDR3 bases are TGTGCCAGCAGTTTAGTCCGGACAGGGGGTTTGTACGAGCAGTACTTC. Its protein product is CASSLVRTGGLYEQYF.

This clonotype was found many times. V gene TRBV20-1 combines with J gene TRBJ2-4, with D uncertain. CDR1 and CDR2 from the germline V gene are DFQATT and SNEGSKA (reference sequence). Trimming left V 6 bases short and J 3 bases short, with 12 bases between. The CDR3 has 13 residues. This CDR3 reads CSAQIGNKNIQYF. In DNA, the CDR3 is TGCAGTGCCCAGATTGGGAACAAAAACATTCAGTACTTC.

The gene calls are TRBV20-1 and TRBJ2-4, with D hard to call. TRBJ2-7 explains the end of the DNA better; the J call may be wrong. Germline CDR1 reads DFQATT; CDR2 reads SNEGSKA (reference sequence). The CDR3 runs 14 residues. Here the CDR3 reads CSAPLSPNNYEQYF. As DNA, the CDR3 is TGCAGTGCTCCCCTTAGCCCAAATAACTACGAGCAGTACTTC.

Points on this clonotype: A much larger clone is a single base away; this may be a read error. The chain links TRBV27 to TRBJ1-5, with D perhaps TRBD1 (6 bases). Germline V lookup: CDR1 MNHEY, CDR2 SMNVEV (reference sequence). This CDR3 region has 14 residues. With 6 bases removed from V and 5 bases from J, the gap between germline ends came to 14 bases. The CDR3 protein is CASRSLGTHQPQHF. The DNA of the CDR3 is TGTGCCAGCAGGTCTTTGGGGACACATCAGCCCCAGCATTTT.

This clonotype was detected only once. CDR3 sequence (DNA): TGCAGTGCTCCTAAGGGGGACGAAAGAACCTACGAGCAGTACTTC. It codes for CSAPKGDERTYEQYF. This sequence joins TRBV20-1 and TRBJ2-4; a possible D gene is TRBD1 (6 bases). The J call is in doubt because the DNA end fits TRBJ2-7 better. CDR1 is DFQATT, CDR2 SNEGSKA, per germline (reference sequence). The CDR3 totals 15 residues.

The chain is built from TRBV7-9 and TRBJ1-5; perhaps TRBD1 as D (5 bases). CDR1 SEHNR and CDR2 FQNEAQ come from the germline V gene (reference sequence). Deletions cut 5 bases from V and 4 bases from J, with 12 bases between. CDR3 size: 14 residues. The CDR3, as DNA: TGTGCCAGCAGCCATATAGACAGTAATCAGCCCCAGCATTTT. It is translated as CASSHIDSNQPQHF.

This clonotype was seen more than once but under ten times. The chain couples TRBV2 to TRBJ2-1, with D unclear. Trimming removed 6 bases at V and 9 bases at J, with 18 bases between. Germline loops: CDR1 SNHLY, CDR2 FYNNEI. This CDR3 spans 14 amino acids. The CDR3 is CASRPTPGEAEQFF. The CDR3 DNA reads TGTGCCAGCAGACCTACTCCCGGAGAGGCTGAGCAGTTCTTC.

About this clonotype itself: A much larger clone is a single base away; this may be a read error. The DNA of the CDR3 is TGTGCCAGCAGTTTAGAAGCTAGCGGGGGCACAGATACGGAGTATTTT. This gives the protein CASSLEASGGTDTEYF. The genes are TRBV12-3 or TRBV12-4 and TRBJ2-3; 10 bases align to TRBD2. The CDR3 is made up of 16 amino acids.

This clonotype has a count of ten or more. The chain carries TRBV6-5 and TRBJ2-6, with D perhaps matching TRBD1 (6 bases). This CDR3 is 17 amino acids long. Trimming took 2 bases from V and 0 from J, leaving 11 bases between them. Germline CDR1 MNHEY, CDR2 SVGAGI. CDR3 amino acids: CASSYGGSLSGANVLTF. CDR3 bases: TGTGCCAGCAGTTACGGGGGCAGTCTCTCTGGGGCCAACGTCCTGACTTTC.

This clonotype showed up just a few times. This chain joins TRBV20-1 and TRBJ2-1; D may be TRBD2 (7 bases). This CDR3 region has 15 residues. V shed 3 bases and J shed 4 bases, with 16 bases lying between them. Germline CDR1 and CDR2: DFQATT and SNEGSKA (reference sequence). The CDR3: CSASLGEGGYNEQFF. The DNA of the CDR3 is TGCAGTGCTAGCCTCGGGGAGGGGGGATACAATGAGCAGTTCTTC.

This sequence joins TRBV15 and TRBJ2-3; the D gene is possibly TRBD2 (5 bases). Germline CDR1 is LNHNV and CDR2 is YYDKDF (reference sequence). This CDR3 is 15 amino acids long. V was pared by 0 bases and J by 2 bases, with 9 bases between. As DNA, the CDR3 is TGTGCCACCAGCAGAGATCGAGGGTTCACAGATACGCAGTATTTT. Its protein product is CATSRDRGFTDTQYF.

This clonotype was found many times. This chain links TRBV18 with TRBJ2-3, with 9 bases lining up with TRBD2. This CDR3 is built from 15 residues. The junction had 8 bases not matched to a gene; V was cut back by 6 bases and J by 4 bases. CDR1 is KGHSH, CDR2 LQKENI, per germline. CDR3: CASSPGASGADTQYF. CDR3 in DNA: TGTGCCAGCTCTCCCGGGGCTAGCGGGGCAGATACGCAGTATTTT.

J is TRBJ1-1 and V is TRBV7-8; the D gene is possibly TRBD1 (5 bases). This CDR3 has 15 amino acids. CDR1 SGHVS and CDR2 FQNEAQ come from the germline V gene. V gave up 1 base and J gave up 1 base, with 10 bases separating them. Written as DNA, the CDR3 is TGTGCCAGCAGCTTAGGTCGGGGCCCGAACACTGAAGCTTTCTTT. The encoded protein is CASSLGRGPNTEAFF.

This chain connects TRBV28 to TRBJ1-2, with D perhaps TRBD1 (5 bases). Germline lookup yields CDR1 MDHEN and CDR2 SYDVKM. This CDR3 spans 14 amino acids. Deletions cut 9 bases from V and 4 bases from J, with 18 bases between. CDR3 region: CASSDSGEIYGYTF. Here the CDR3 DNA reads TGTGCCAGTTCTGACAGCGGGGAAATCTATGGCTACACCTTC.

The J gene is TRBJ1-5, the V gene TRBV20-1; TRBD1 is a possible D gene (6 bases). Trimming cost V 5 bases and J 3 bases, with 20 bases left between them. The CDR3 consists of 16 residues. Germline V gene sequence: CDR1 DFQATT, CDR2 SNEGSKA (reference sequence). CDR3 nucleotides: TGCAGTGCTGGTTCCGACGAGGGGGGAAACAATCAGCCCCAGCATTTT. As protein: CSAGSDEGGNNQPQHF.

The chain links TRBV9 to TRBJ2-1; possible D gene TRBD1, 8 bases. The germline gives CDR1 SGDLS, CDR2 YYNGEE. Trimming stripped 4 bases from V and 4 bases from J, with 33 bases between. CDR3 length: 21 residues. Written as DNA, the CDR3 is TGTGCCAGCAGCCCGCACCTGAGGACAGGGCGATGGGAGGGGATATACAATGAGCAGTTCTTC. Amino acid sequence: CASSPHLRTGRWEGIYNEQFF.

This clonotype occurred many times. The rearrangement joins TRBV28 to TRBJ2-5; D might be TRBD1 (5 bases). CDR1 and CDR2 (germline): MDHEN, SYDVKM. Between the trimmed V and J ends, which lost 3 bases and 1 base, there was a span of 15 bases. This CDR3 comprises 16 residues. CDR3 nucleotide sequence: TGTGCCAGCAGTTTGATTGGGGCCACGGTCCAAGAGACCCAGTACTTC. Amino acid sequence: CASSLIGATVQETQYF.

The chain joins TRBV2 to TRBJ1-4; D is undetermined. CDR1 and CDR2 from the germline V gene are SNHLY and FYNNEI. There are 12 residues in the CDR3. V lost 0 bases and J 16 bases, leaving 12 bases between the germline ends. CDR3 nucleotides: TGTGCCAGCAGTGAAGCTGCGAGGAGTCCGTTTTTT. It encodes CASSEAARSPFF.

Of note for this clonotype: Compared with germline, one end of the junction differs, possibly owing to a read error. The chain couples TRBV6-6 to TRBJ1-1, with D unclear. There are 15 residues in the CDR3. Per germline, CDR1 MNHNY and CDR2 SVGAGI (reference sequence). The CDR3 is CTSSSSGKSNTEAFF. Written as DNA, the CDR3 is TGTACCAGCAGTTCAAGCGGGAAATCCAACACTGAAGCTTTCTTT.

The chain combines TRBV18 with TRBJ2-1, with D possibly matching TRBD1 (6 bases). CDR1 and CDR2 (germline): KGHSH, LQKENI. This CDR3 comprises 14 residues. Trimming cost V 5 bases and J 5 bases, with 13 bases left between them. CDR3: CASSSRQVDNEQFF. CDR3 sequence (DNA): TGTGCCAGCTCATCCCGACAGGTAGACAATGAGCAGTTCTTC.

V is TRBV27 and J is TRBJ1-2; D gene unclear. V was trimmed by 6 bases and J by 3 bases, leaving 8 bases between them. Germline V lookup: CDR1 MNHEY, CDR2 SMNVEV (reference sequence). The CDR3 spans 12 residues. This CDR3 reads CASRRQDYGYTF. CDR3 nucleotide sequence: TGTGCCAGCAGGCGGCAGGACTATGGCTACACCTTC.

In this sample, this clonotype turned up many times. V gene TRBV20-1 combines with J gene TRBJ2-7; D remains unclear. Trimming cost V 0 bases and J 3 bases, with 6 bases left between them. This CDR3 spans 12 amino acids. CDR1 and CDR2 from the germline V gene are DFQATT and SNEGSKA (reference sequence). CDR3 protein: CSARDMSYEQYF. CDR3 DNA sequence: TGCAGTGCTAGAGATATGAGCTACGAGCAGTACTTC.

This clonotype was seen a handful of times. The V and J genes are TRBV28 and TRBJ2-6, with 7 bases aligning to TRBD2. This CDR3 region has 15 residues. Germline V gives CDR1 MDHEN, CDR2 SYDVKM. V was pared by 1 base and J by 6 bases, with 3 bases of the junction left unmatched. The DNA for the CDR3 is TGTGCCAGCAGTTTATTGGGGGGGTCGGCCAACGTCCTGACTTTC. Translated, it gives CASSLLGGSANVLTF.

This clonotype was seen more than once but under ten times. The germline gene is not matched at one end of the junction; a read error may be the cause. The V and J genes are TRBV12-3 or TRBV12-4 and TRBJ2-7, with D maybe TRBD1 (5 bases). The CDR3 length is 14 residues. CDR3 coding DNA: TGTGCCGGCAGTTTGAGGCAGGGTACCTACGAGCAGTACTTC. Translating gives CAGSLRQGTYEQYF.

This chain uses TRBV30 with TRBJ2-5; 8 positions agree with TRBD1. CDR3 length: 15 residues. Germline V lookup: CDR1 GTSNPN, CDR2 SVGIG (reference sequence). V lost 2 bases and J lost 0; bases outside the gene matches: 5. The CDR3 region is CAWSLRTGYQETQYF. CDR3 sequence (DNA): TGTGCCTGGAGTCTAAGGACAGGGTACCAAGAGACCCAGTACTTC.